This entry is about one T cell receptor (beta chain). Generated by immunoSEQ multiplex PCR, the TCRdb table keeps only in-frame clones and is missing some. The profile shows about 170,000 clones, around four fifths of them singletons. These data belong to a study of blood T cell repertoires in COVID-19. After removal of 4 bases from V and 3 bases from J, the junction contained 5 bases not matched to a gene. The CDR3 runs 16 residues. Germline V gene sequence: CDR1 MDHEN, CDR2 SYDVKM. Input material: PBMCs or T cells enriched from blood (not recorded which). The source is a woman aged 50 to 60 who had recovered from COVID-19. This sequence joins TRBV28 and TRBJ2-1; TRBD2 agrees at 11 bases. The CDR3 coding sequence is TGTGCCAGCAGTTCAGCCGGGACTAGCGGCTACAATGAGCAGTTCTTC. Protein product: CASSSAGTSGYNEQFF.